These T cell receptor beta chains were read from a single sample in a study of OX40 agonist ivuxolimab in advanced cancers. Only in-frame clones appear in the TCRdb table, and some are missing; sequencing was by immunoSEQ multiplex PCR. The sample carries 29,000 or so clones, 80% to 95% recorded once. The sequenced sample was CD4+ or CD8+ T cells sorted from blood, obtained in a trial of the OX40 agonist ivuxolimab. The receptors derive from an adult with an advanced solid tumor such as melanoma, head and neck, liver or kidney cancer. The CDR3 runs from the conserved cysteine through the conserved F or W. Each record gives: D gene, J gene, clone size, V gene, CDR3 DNA, CDR3 protein. A D gene is named only where the DNA matches it firmly. Expanded clones get a size class; other rows say once, few or many, or leave the size out.

d_gene: NA; j_gene: TRBJ2-2; abundance: NA; v_gene: TRBV6-5; CDR3nt: TGTGCCAGCAGTCCTAGGTTCACCGGGGAGCTGTTTTTT; CDR3aa: CASSPRFTGELFF
d_gene: TRBD1; j_gene: TRBJ1-1; abundance: NA; v_gene: TRBV4-1; CDR3nt: TGCGCCAGCAGCCAAGAGGGACAGGGTGAAGCTTTCTTT; CDR3aa: CASSQEGQGEAFF
d_gene: NA; j_gene: TRBJ1-1; abundance: NA; v_gene: TRBV7-9; CDR3nt: TGTGCCAGCAGCTTAGAGGGAGACGATGGTGAAGCTTTCTTT; CDR3aa: CASSLEGDDGEAFF
d_gene: NA; j_gene: TRBJ1-1; abundance: once; v_gene: TRBV29-1; CDR3nt: TGCAGCGGGGGGACTACGACCCAGAACACTGAAGCTTTCTTT; CDR3aa: CSGGTTTQNTEAFF
d_gene: NA; j_gene: TRBJ2-5; abundance: once; v_gene: TRBV21-1; CDR3nt: TGTGCCAGCAGCAAAGTTCGGCATGAGGAGACCCAGTACTTC; CDR3aa: CASSKVRHEETQYF
d_gene: TRBD2; j_gene: TRBJ2-3; abundance: NA; v_gene: TRBV6-1; CDR3nt: TGTGCCAGCAGTGACTTTGTTCTAGCGGGACTCGTAGATACGCAGTATTTT; CDR3aa: CASSDFVLAGLVDTQYF
d_gene: NA; j_gene: TRBJ2-5; abundance: NA; v_gene: TRBV7-3; CDR3nt: TGTGCCAGCAGCTTAACGGGAGGGGGCGTGGAGACCCAGTACTTC; CDR3aa: CASSLTGGGVETQYF
d_gene: NA; j_gene: TRBJ1-6; abundance: NA; v_gene: TRBV7-2; CDR3nt: TGTGCCAGCAGCCCCCCCTCGAGCTCCTATAATTCACCCCTCCACTTT; CDR3aa: CASSPPSSSYNSPLHF
d_gene: NA; j_gene: TRBJ1-1; abundance: NA; v_gene: TRBV27; CDR3nt: TGTGCCAGCAGCTTTACCAGGGATACTGAAGCTTTCTTT; CDR3aa: CASSFTRDTEAFF
d_gene: NA; j_gene: TRBJ2-7; abundance: once; v_gene: TRBV21-1; CDR3nt: TGTGCCAGCAGCAATTACAGGGGTTCCCCCTACGAGCAGTACTTC; CDR3aa: CASSNYRGSPYEQYF
d_gene: NA; j_gene: TRBJ1-5; abundance: NA; v_gene: TRBV4-1; CDR3nt: TGCGCCAGCAGCCAATTGTTACTCAGCAATCAGCCCCAGCATTTT; CDR3aa: CASSQLLLSNQPQHF
d_gene: NA; j_gene: TRBJ1-1; abundance: NA; v_gene: TRBV25-1; CDR3nt: TGTGCCAGCAGTGAATTTGAGGCGGCGAACACTGAAGCTTTCTTT; CDR3aa: CASSEFEAANTEAFF
d_gene: TRBD1; j_gene: TRBJ1-6; abundance: NA; v_gene: TRBV5-6; CDR3nt: TGTGCCAGCACCTTTGGGACAGGGCAAAATTCACCCCTCCACTTT; CDR3aa: CASTFGTGQNSPLHF
d_gene: TRBD2; j_gene: TRBJ2-1; abundance: NA; v_gene: TRBV2; CDR3nt: TGTGCCAGCCTGGGGCTAGCGGGCCTCAATGAGCAGTTCTTC; CDR3aa: CASLGLAGLNEQFF
d_gene: NA; j_gene: TRBJ2-1; abundance: NA; v_gene: TRBV7-3; CDR3nt: TGTGCCAGCAGCTTAGACTCCTACAATGAGCAGTTCTTC; CDR3aa: CASSLDSYNEQFF
d_gene: TRBD1; j_gene: TRBJ2-1; abundance: few; v_gene: TRBV11-3; CDR3nt: TGTGCCAGCAGCTTAGATCATGATACAGGGGTCAATGAGCAGTTCTTC; CDR3aa: CASSLDHDTGVNEQFF
d_gene: NA; j_gene: TRBJ1-1; abundance: NA; v_gene: TRBV2; CDR3nt: TGTGCCAGCAGTGAAGACCCGGGGGCAAACACTGAAGCTTTCTTT; CDR3aa: CASSEDPGANTEAFF
d_gene: TRBD1; j_gene: TRBJ2-7; abundance: NA; v_gene: TRBV5-4; CDR3nt: TGTGCCAGCAGCCAAGGACAGGGGGGGGACGAGCAGTACTTC; CDR3aa: CASSQGQGGDEQYF
d_gene: TRBD2; j_gene: TRBJ2-7; abundance: NA; v_gene: TRBV4-1; CDR3nt: TGCGCCAGCAGCCAAGATGTACTAGCGCGGACCTACGAGCAGTACTTC; CDR3aa: CASSQDVLARTYEQYF
d_gene: NA; j_gene: TRBJ1-2; abundance: few; v_gene: TRBV11-2; CDR3nt: TGTGCCAGCAGCTTAGATCGGAGATTAGAACAGGGCTATGGCTACACCTTC; CDR3aa: CASSLDRRLEQGYGYTF
d_gene: TRBD1; j_gene: TRBJ2-3; abundance: NA; v_gene: TRBV5-1; CDR3nt: TGCGCCAGCAGCCCACGACAGGGGGCCACAGATACGCAGTATTTT; CDR3aa: CASSPRQGATDTQYF
d_gene: NA; j_gene: TRBJ2-4; abundance: NA; v_gene: TRBV7-2; CDR3nt: TGTGCCAGCACCAACATGCAGAGCAGGCTAGCCAAAAACATTCAGTACTTC; CDR3aa: CASTNMQSRLAKNIQYF
d_gene: TRBD2; j_gene: TRBJ2-1; abundance: NA; v_gene: TRBV11-3; CDR3nt: TGTGCCAGCAGCCATCCGGGACTAGCGGGGGGAGGGGAGCAGTTCTTC; CDR3aa: CASSHPGLAGGGEQFF
d_gene: NA; j_gene: TRBJ2-6; abundance: NA; v_gene: TRBV7-9; CDR3nt: TGTGCCAGCACCTCTCCGGGTCGCTCTGGGGCCAACGTCCTGACTTTC; CDR3aa: CASTSPGRSGANVLTF
d_gene: NA; j_gene: TRBJ1-5; abundance: NA; v_gene: TRBV4-1; CDR3nt: TGCGCCAGCAGCCAAGTGGGGAAACAGCCCCAGCATTTT; CDR3aa: CASSQVGKQPQHF
d_gene: NA; j_gene: TRBJ1-1; abundance: once; v_gene: TRBV6-4; CDR3nt: TGTGCCAAATTTGGACAGACGGGGAACACTGAAGCTTTCTTT; CDR3aa: CAKFGQTGNTEAFF
d_gene: NA; j_gene: TRBJ1-2; abundance: NA; v_gene: TRBV7-2; CDR3nt: TGTGCCAGCAGCCCCTCTGGCGCCCCAGCCCTTAACTATGGCTACACCTTC; CDR3aa: CASSPSGAPALNYGYTF
d_gene: TRBD1; j_gene: TRBJ1-1; abundance: NA; v_gene: TRBV6-5; CDR3nt: TGTGCCAGCACCTCAAGAGGGGGCAAGAACACTGAAGCTTTCTTT; CDR3aa: CASTSRGGKNTEAFF
d_gene: NA; j_gene: TRBJ1-1; abundance: NA; v_gene: TRBV6-6; CDR3nt: TGTGCCAGCAGTTATATACAGGGGAACACTGAAGCTTTCTTT; CDR3aa: CASSYIQGNTEAFF
d_gene: NA; j_gene: TRBJ1-3; abundance: NA; v_gene: TRBV19; CDR3nt: TGTGCCAGTAGTGGCAGGGAGGACGGAAACGCCATATATTTT; CDR3aa: CASSGREDGNAIYF
d_gene: NA; j_gene: TRBJ1-1; abundance: NA; v_gene: TRBV4-3; CDR3nt: TGCGCCAGCAGCCAAGGGGGTCCAGCGAACACTGAAGCTTTCTTT; CDR3aa: CASSQGGPANTEAFF
d_gene: NA; j_gene: TRBJ1-4; abundance: NA; v_gene: TRBV11-2; CDR3nt: TGTGCCAGCAGCTTAGAAGCAGTCCCCTCAGTAACTAATGAAAAACTGTTTTTT; CDR3aa: CASSLEAVPSVTNEKLFF
d_gene: TRBD1; j_gene: TRBJ1-4; abundance: few; v_gene: TRBV6-5; CDR3nt: TGTGCCAGCAGCCCGGGACAGCCTCCTGAAAAACTGTTTTTT; CDR3aa: CASSPGQPPEKLFF
d_gene: NA; j_gene: TRBJ2-7; abundance: NA; v_gene: TRBV5-1; CDR3nt: TGCGCCAGCAGCTTGGAACAGGTTTACGAGCAGTACTTC; CDR3aa: CASSLEQVYEQYF
d_gene: TRBD1; j_gene: TRBJ1-2; abundance: once; v_gene: TRBV11-2; CDR3nt: TGTGCCAGCAGCGGGTGGGGACAGGTGGACTATGGCTACACCTTC; CDR3aa: CASSGWGQVDYGYTF
d_gene: NA; j_gene: TRBJ2-7; abundance: NA; v_gene: TRBV7-3; CDR3nt: TGTGCCAGCAGCTTAAATCAGGGTCCCTACGAGCAGTACTTC; CDR3aa: CASSLNQGPYEQYF
d_gene: NA; j_gene: TRBJ1-3; abundance: NA; v_gene: TRBV9; CDR3nt: TGTGCCAGCAGGACTCCTGGAAACACCATATATTTT; CDR3aa: CASRTPGNTIYF
d_gene: NA; j_gene: TRBJ1-1; abundance: NA; v_gene: TRBV19; CDR3nt: TGTGCCAGTAGCCGCGGGGCTGCGGGGCCTGAAGCTTTCTTT; CDR3aa: CASSRGAAGPEAFF
d_gene: NA; j_gene: TRBJ1-1; abundance: NA; v_gene: TRBV13; CDR3nt: TGTGCCAGCAGCTTAGAAGACACAGCGAACACTGAAGCTTTCTTT; CDR3aa: CASSLEDTANTEAFF
d_gene: NA; j_gene: TRBJ2-1; abundance: NA; v_gene: TRBV10-3; CDR3nt: TGTGCCAGCGGAACAGGGCCGACCTACAATGAGCAGTTCTTC; CDR3aa: CASGTGPTYNEQFF
d_gene: NA; j_gene: TRBJ1-1; abundance: NA; v_gene: TRBV30; CDR3nt: TGTGCCTGGGACCTGATCATGAACACTGAAGCTTTCTTT; CDR3aa: CAWDLIMNTEAFF
d_gene: TRBD1; j_gene: TRBJ2-2; abundance: NA; v_gene: TRBV7-3; CDR3nt: TGTGCCAGCAGCTCCGGGACAGGGGCCACCGGGGAGCTGTTTTTT; CDR3aa: CASSSGTGATGELFF
d_gene: NA; j_gene: TRBJ2-7; abundance: NA; v_gene: TRBV12-5; CDR3nt: TGTGCTAGTGGTTTGGGGGACGGTGGGGTCCAGCAGTACTTC; CDR3aa: CASGLGDGGVQQYF
d_gene: TRBD2; j_gene: TRBJ2-1; abundance: NA; v_gene: TRBV19; CDR3nt: TGTGCCAGTAGTCTAGCGGGAGGGCTTTCTAACAATGAGCAGTTCTTC; CDR3aa: CASSLAGGLSNNEQFF
d_gene: NA; j_gene: TRBJ1-5; abundance: once; v_gene: TRBV4-3; CDR3nt: TGCGCCAGCAGCCTAGTGTATAGCAATCAGCCCCAGCATTTT; CDR3aa: CASSLVYSNQPQHF
d_gene: TRBD2; j_gene: TRBJ2-5; abundance: NA; v_gene: TRBV27; CDR3nt: TGTGCCAGCAGTTTCATCGTCGCGGGGGGAGTCCAAGAGACCCAGTACTTC; CDR3aa: CASSFIVAGGVQETQYF
d_gene: NA; j_gene: TRBJ2-7; abundance: NA; v_gene: TRBV9; CDR3nt: TGTGCCAGCAGCGCAGGACATTCCCCCTACGAGCAGTACTTC; CDR3aa: CASSAGHSPYEQYF
d_gene: NA; j_gene: TRBJ1-2; abundance: NA; v_gene: TRBV14; CDR3nt: TGTGCCAGCAGCCAAGGGACAAAGGGCTACACCTTC; CDR3aa: CASSQGTKGYTF
d_gene: TRBD2; j_gene: TRBJ2-7; abundance: NA; v_gene: TRBV6-5; CDR3nt: TGTGCCAGCAGTTACGGACTAGCGGCATACGAGCAGTACTTC; CDR3aa: CASSYGLAAYEQYF
d_gene: NA; j_gene: TRBJ2-7; abundance: NA; v_gene: TRBV6-5; CDR3nt: TGTGCCAGCAGTCTTGGGGGCTACGAGCAGTACTTC; CDR3aa: CASSLGGYEQYF